This T cell receptor (beta chain) originates from a study of CD8+ T cells in alopecia areata. Study-level findings and limits: Only a single nonresponder existed, so baseline CD8+ expansion links stay unclear.

Treatment indicated: oral pan-JAK inhibitor, 5-10 mg twice daily. Sequencing used cDNA as its template, made by extracting RNA and reverse transcribing it. TCRdb's copy holds only in-frame clones and misses some; the assay was immunoSEQ multiplex PCR. The sample consists of around 120,000 clones, under 65% of them appearing once. Concerning this clone itself: No antigen is known for it.

V was clipped by 7 bases and J by 1 base; unmatched bases: 11. The CDR3 consists of 17 residues. CDR1 SGHVS and CDR2 FQNEAQ come from the germline V gene. The material was CD4+ T cells sorted from blood, obtained at week 4, from a patient treated with tofacitinib. The TCR sequence derives from a human donor with alopecia areata. The rearrangement joins TRBV7-8 to TRBJ1-5, with TRBD1 matching over 9 bases. DNA for the CDR3: TGTGCCAGCACACCAACGGGCGGGACAGGGAGCAATCAGCCCCAGCATTTT. Its translation is CASTPTGGTGSNQPQHF.